Listed below are T cell receptor beta chains from one sample, sequenced in a study of response to subunit inactivated influenza vaccine. MiXCR, run by TCRdb on the RT-PCR reads, gives a single entry per CDR3 protein. This table has about 620,000 distinct CDR3 sequences, about 11% appearing once. The sequencing used PBMCs from blood, collected on the day of vaccination. Source of these receptors: a man aged 45-65 years who received an inactivated influenza vaccine. Both conserved end residues are part of each CDR3. The D gene is left open where the match is weak. The size field is filled for only some rows; it gives once, few, many or a size class.

j_gene: TRBJ2-7; d_gene: -; abundance: few; v_gene: TRBV20-1; CDR3aa: CSASYSGYEQYF; CDR3nt: TGCAGTGCTAGTTATTCGGGCTACGAGCAGTACTTC
j_gene: TRBJ2-5; d_gene: -; abundance: -; v_gene: TRBV29-1; CDR3aa: CSVHLGRRYQETQYF; CDR3nt: TGCAGCGTCCACTTGGGCCGACGGTACCAAGAGACCCAGTACTTC
j_gene: TRBJ2-1; d_gene: -; abundance: -; v_gene: TRBV3-1; CDR3aa: CASSPLEGRDEQFF; CDR3nt: TGTGCCAGCAGCCCCCTGGAGGGACGGGATGAGCAGTTCTTC
j_gene: TRBJ2-7; d_gene: -; abundance: many; v_gene: TRBV3-1; CDR3aa: CASSHPGPYEQYF; CDR3nt: TGTGCCAGCAGTCATCCGGGACCCTACGAGCAGTACTTC
j_gene: TRBJ2-4; d_gene: -; abundance: few; v_gene: TRBV20-1; CDR3aa: CSASTGGVRNIQYF; CDR3nt: TGCAGTGCTAGTACCGGCGGGGTTAGGAACATTCAGTACTTC
j_gene: TRBJ1-5; d_gene: -; abundance: many; v_gene: TRBV20-1; CDR3aa: CSAGVNSNQPQHF; CDR3nt: TGCAGTGCAGGGGTCAATTCAAATCAGCCCCAGCATTTT
j_gene: TRBJ2-5; d_gene: TRBD2; abundance: -; v_gene: TRBV20-1; CDR3aa: CSARGTSGNQETQYF; CDR3nt: TGCAGTGCTCGGGGGACTAGCGGGAACCAAGAGACCCAGTACTTC
j_gene: TRBJ1-5; d_gene: -; abundance: -; v_gene: TRBV4-2; CDR3aa: CASSQDDPPQHF; CDR3nt: TGTGCCAGCAGCCAGGATGATCCGCCCCAGCATTTT
j_gene: TRBJ2-1; d_gene: TRBD2; abundance: few; v_gene: TRBV5-1; CDR3aa: CASSKGLAGAGEQFF; CDR3nt: TGCGCCAGCAGCAAAGGACTAGCGGGAGCTGGGGAGCAGTTCTTC
j_gene: TRBJ1-2; d_gene: -; abundance: few; v_gene: TRBV7-9; CDR3aa: CASSLNREGGYTF; CDR3nt: TGTGCCAGCAGCTTAAACAGGGAAGGTGGCTACACCTTC
j_gene: TRBJ2-1; d_gene: -; abundance: few; v_gene: TRBV29-1; CDR3aa: CSVADRPSSYNEQFF; CDR3nt: TGCAGCGTTGCTGACAGACCTAGTTCCTACAATGAGCAGTTCTTC
j_gene: TRBJ2-1; d_gene: -; abundance: -; v_gene: TRBV7-2; CDR3aa: CASSLGFLGRAYNEQFF; CDR3nt: TGTGCCAGCAGCTTAGGTTTTCTGGGGCGGGCCTACAATGAGCAGTTCTTC
j_gene: TRBJ2-1; d_gene: TRBD2; abundance: many; v_gene: TRBV9; CDR3aa: CASSARLAGAYNEQFF; CDR3nt: TGTGCCAGCAGCGCCCGACTAGCGGGAGCGTACAATGAGCAGTTCTTC
j_gene: TRBJ2-7; d_gene: -; abundance: -; v_gene: TRBV4-3; CDR3aa: CASSQAPGYEQYF; CDR3nt: TGCGCCAGCAGCCAAGCCCCGGGCTACGAGCAGTACTTC
j_gene: TRBJ1-3; d_gene: -; abundance: -; v_gene: TRBV7-2; CDR3aa: CASSPSRNTIYF; CDR3nt: TGTGCCAGCAGCCCCTCTAGGAACACCATATATTTT
j_gene: TRBJ2-5; d_gene: -; abundance: -; v_gene: TRBV20-1; CDR3aa: CSEETQYF; CDR3nt: TGCAGTGAGGAGACCCAGTACTTC
j_gene: TRBJ2-3; d_gene: -; abundance: few; v_gene: TRBV5-8; CDR3aa: CASSLDLASDTQYF; CDR3nt: TGTGCCAGCAGCTTGGATTTAGCATCAGATACGCAGTATTTT
j_gene: TRBJ2-7; d_gene: -; abundance: -; v_gene: TRBV5-1; CDR3aa: CASSAGRLSYEQYF; CDR3nt: TGCGCCAGCAGCGCGGGGCGGCTCTCCTACGAGCAGTACTTC
j_gene: TRBJ2-7; d_gene: TRBD2; abundance: -; v_gene: TRBV5-6; CDR3aa: CASSSPGLAGGEQYF; CDR3nt: TGTGCCAGCAGCTCACCGGGACTAGCGGGAGGGGAGCAGTACTTC
j_gene: TRBJ1-1; d_gene: -; abundance: few; v_gene: TRBV7-9; CDR3aa: CASSLSVIAGAFF; CDR3nt: TGTGCCAGCAGCTTATCGGTGATCGCTGGAGCTTTCTTT
j_gene: TRBJ1-5; d_gene: -; abundance: -; v_gene: TRBV20-1; CDR3aa: CSARDAGPGSNQPQHF; CDR3nt: TGCAGTGCTAGAGATGCGGGTCCGGGAAGCAATCAGCCCCAGCATTTT
j_gene: TRBJ1-2; d_gene: TRBD1; abundance: few; v_gene: TRBV10-3; CDR3aa: CAISRDRGSGGYTF; CDR3nt: TGTGCCATCAGTCGGGACAGGGGATCGGGTGGCTACACCTTC
j_gene: TRBJ2-7; d_gene: -; abundance: few; v_gene: TRBV7-2; CDR3aa: CASSYTRAGYGGREQYF; CDR3nt: TGTGCCAGCAGCTATACCCGAGCGGGATACGGGGGCCGCGAGCAGTACTTC
j_gene: TRBJ2-1; d_gene: -; abundance: -; v_gene: TRBV5-5; CDR3aa: CASSRSTVGGAYNEQFF; CDR3nt: TGTGCCAGCAGCCGATCGACTGTGGGGGGAGCCTACAATGAGCAGTTCTTC
j_gene: TRBJ2-7; d_gene: TRBD2; abundance: few; v_gene: TRBV12-3/TRBV12-4; CDR3aa: CASSKTSGGPYEQYF; CDR3nt: TGTGCCAGCAGCAAAACTAGCGGGGGGCCCTACGAGCAGTACTTC
j_gene: TRBJ2-5; d_gene: TRBD1; abundance: few; v_gene: TRBV7-9; CDR3aa: CASSLAQIQGASMSQYF; CDR3nt: TGTGCCAGCAGCTTAGCGCAAATACAGGGGGCTAGTATGTCCCAGTACTTC
j_gene: TRBJ2-7; d_gene: TRBD1; abundance: -; v_gene: TRBV3-1; CDR3aa: CASSPRDRVGDEQYF; CDR3nt: TGTGCCAGCAGCCCCAGGGACAGGGTCGGCGACGAGCAGTACTTC
j_gene: TRBJ1-1; d_gene: TRBD1; abundance: many; v_gene: TRBV12-3/TRBV12-4; CDR3aa: CASSLWTGMNTEAFF; CDR3nt: TGTGCCAGCAGTCTTTGGACAGGGATGAACACTGAAGCTTTCTTT
j_gene: TRBJ2-7; d_gene: TRBD2; abundance: -; v_gene: TRBV3-1; CDR3aa: CASRLAGAGLYEQYF; CDR3nt: TGTGCCAGCAGGCTAGCGGGAGCAGGTCTCTACGAGCAGTACTTC
j_gene: TRBJ1-2; d_gene: TRBD1; abundance: -; v_gene: TRBV29-1; CDR3aa: CSVGSLTGDHYGYTF; CDR3nt: TGCAGCGTAGGATCACTCACAGGGGATCACTATGGCTACACCTTC
j_gene: TRBJ1-6; d_gene: -; abundance: few; v_gene: TRBV12-3/TRBV12-4; CDR3aa: CASSLVRGRSNSPLHF; CDR3nt: TGTGCCAGCAGTTTGGTGAGGGGACGTAGCAATTCACCCCTCCACTTT
j_gene: TRBJ1-1; d_gene: -; abundance: few; v_gene: TRBV4-3; CDR3aa: CASSQQQGRAEAFF; CDR3nt: TGCGCCAGCAGCCAGCAACAGGGTAGGGCTGAAGCTTTCTTT
j_gene: TRBJ2-7; d_gene: -; abundance: many; v_gene: TRBV4-3; CDR3aa: CASSQDWGSSYEQYF; CDR3nt: TGCGCCAGCAGCCAAGATTGGGGGAGCTCCTACGAGCAGTACTTC
j_gene: TRBJ1-1; d_gene: -; abundance: few; v_gene: TRBV7-2; CDR3aa: CASSPFMGGPEAFF; CDR3nt: TGTGCCAGCAGCCCCTTTATGGGAGGACCTGAAGCTTTCTTT
j_gene: TRBJ2-1; d_gene: -; abundance: -; v_gene: TRBV7-9; CDR3aa: CASSLRDAGFGEQFF; CDR3nt: TGTGCCAGCAGCTTAAGGGACGCCGGATTTGGCGAGCAGTTCTTC
j_gene: TRBJ2-1; d_gene: TRBD1; abundance: -; v_gene: TRBV5-6; CDR3aa: CASSWDRVRFSEQFF; CDR3nt: TGTGCCAGCAGCTGGGACAGGGTGAGATTCAGTGAGCAGTTCTTC
j_gene: TRBJ2-3; d_gene: -; abundance: -; v_gene: TRBV7-2; CDR3aa: CASSLDSAGSTDTQYF; CDR3nt: TGTGCCAGCAGCTTGGACAGCGCGGGGTCCACAGATACGCAGTATTTT
j_gene: TRBJ1-2; d_gene: -; abundance: few; v_gene: TRBV29-1; CDR3aa: CSVEGQADYYGYTF; CDR3nt: TGCAGCGTTGAAGGGCAGGCCGACTATTATGGCTACACCTTC
j_gene: TRBJ2-2; d_gene: -; abundance: few; v_gene: TRBV15; CDR3aa: CATSRDLRGAGTGELFF; CDR3nt: TGTGCCACCAGCAGAGATCTGAGGGGGGCTGGCACCGGGGAGCTGTTTTTT
j_gene: TRBJ2-1; d_gene: TRBD2; abundance: -; v_gene: TRBV7-3; CDR3aa: CASSVASGRGNEQFF; CDR3nt: TGTGCCAGCAGCGTCGCTAGCGGGAGGGGTAATGAGCAGTTCTTC
j_gene: TRBJ1-2; d_gene: -; abundance: few; v_gene: TRBV6-5; CDR3aa: CASSYSIGGGYTF; CDR3nt: TGTGCCAGCAGTTACTCGATCGGGGGAGGCTACACCTTC
j_gene: TRBJ2-3; d_gene: -; abundance: few; v_gene: TRBV24-1; CDR3aa: CATSDLGGADTQYF; CDR3nt: TGTGCCACCAGTGATTTAGGTGGGGCAGATACGCAGTATTTT
j_gene: TRBJ2-7; d_gene: TRBD2; abundance: -; v_gene: TRBV7-8; CDR3aa: CASSFWGLGHSSSYEQYF; CDR3nt: TGTGCCAGCAGCTTTTGGGGACTAGGTCATTCGAGCTCCTACGAGCAGTACTTC
j_gene: TRBJ2-3; d_gene: -; abundance: -; v_gene: TRBV6-6; CDR3aa: CASSPTGNTQYF; CDR3nt: TGTGCCAGCAGCCCGACAGGCAATACGCAGTATTTT
j_gene: TRBJ2-7; d_gene: TRBD1; abundance: few; v_gene: TRBV5-8; CDR3aa: CAGQGSYEQYF; CDR3nt: TGTGCCGGACAGGGATCCTACGAGCAGTACTTC
j_gene: TRBJ1-1; d_gene: -; abundance: few; v_gene: TRBV7-9; CDR3aa: CASSSPLRGARDTEAFF; CDR3nt: TGTGCCAGCAGCTCGCCCCTTCGGGGTGCCCGGGACACTGAAGCTTTCTTT
j_gene: TRBJ2-7; d_gene: TRBD1; abundance: -; v_gene: TRBV7-9; CDR3aa: CASSMTGPLYEQYF; CDR3nt: TGTGCCAGCAGCATGACAGGGCCCCTCTACGAGCAGTACTTC
j_gene: TRBJ2-3; d_gene: -; abundance: many; v_gene: TRBV5-1; CDR3aa: CASRSVGRLADTQYF; CDR3nt: TGCGCCAGCAGATCTGTCGGGCGTTTGGCAGATACGCAGTATTTT
j_gene: TRBJ2-1; d_gene: -; abundance: few; v_gene: TRBV12-3/TRBV12-4; CDR3aa: CASSSFSGASYNEQFF; CDR3nt: TGTGCCAGCAGTTCGTTCTCAGGGGCCTCCTACAATGAGCAGTTCTTC
j_gene: TRBJ1-6; d_gene: -; abundance: few; v_gene: TRBV12-3/TRBV12-4; CDR3aa: CASSFTVSHNSPLHF; CDR3nt: TGTGCCAGCAGTTTTACAGTCTCCCATAATTCACCCCTCCACTTT
j_gene: TRBJ2-7; d_gene: -; abundance: -; v_gene: TRBV20-1; CDR3aa: CSAGKGSSTSYEQYF; CDR3nt: TGCAGTGCTGGGAAGGGGTCTTCCACCTCCTACGAGCAGTACTTC
j_gene: TRBJ2-3; d_gene: TRBD1; abundance: few; v_gene: TRBV29-1; CDR3aa: CSVRPGQVLDTQYF; CDR3nt: TGCAGCGTGCGACCGGGACAGGTCTTAGATACGCAGTATTTT
j_gene: TRBJ2-3; d_gene: -; abundance: few; v_gene: TRBV4-1; CDR3aa: CASSQVPGAGTDTQYF; CDR3nt: TGCGCCAGCAGCCAAGTTCCGGGGGCCGGCACAGATACGCAGTATTTT
j_gene: TRBJ1-2; d_gene: TRBD1; abundance: few; v_gene: TRBV12-3/TRBV12-4; CDR3aa: CASSYPGTGFGYTF; CDR3nt: TGTGCCAGCAGTTACCCCGGGACAGGGTTTGGCTACACCTTC
j_gene: TRBJ2-7; d_gene: -; abundance: many; v_gene: TRBV12-3/TRBV12-4; CDR3aa: CASSPRNRGGSYEQYF; CDR3nt: TGTGCCAGCAGTCCTAGAAACAGGGGGGGCTCCTACGAGCAGTACTTC
j_gene: TRBJ1-5; d_gene: -; abundance: -; v_gene: TRBV9; CDR3aa: CASSVGVSLSQPQHF; CDR3nt: TGTGCCAGCAGCGTGGGGGTGAGTTTGAGTCAGCCCCAGCATTTT
j_gene: TRBJ1-1; d_gene: -; abundance: few; v_gene: TRBV12-3/TRBV12-4; CDR3aa: CASSPTPGTTAAFF; CDR3nt: TGTGCCAGCAGCCCAACCCCGGGAACAACGGCCGCTTTCTTT
j_gene: TRBJ1-1; d_gene: TRBD1; abundance: few; v_gene: TRBV4-3; CDR3aa: CASSQEPIGQVNTEAFF; CDR3nt: TGCGCCAGCAGCCAAGAGCCTATCGGACAGGTGAACACTGAAGCTTTCTTT